One and the same sample provided the 5 T cell receptor beta chains below, sequenced in a study of graft-versus-host responses after intestinal transplantation. The method was immunoSEQ multiplex PCR; TCRdb's version includes in-frame clones alone and lacks a portion of them. The data show some 48,000 clones, with 85% to 95% seen just once and approximately 0.2% held by the top ten. Their target antigens are unknown. Source: unstimulated CD8+ T cells sorted from spleen or lymph node cells, taken before transplant. The receptors derive from a human donor who was the organ donor for an intestinal transplant.

CDR3 loop: CASSGLGSTQYF. CDR3 DNA: TGTGCCAGCAGCGGCCTCGGGAGTACGCAGTATTTT. V and J are TRBV13 and TRBJ2-3; a possible D gene is TRBD2 (6 bases). V lost 5 bases and J 8 bases, leaving 11 bases between the germline ends. There are 12 residues in the CDR3. Germline CDR1 reads PRHDT; CDR2 reads FYEKMQ (reference sequence).

This clone was recorded once. The chain is built from TRBV6-5 and TRBJ2-5, with TRBD2 matching over 11 bases. Trimming took 1 base from V and 0 from J; bases not matched to a gene: 1. Germline V lookup: CDR1 MNHEY, CDR2 SVGAGI. CDR3 length: 16 amino acids. The CDR3: CASSYLTSGDQETQYF. For the CDR3, the DNA is TGTGCCAGCAGTTACTTGACTAGCGGGGACCAAGAGACCCAGTACTTC.

The CDR3 is CASHPDRDNYGYTF. The CDR3 DNA sequence: TGTGCCAGTCACCCGGACAGGGACAACTATGGCTACACCTTC. J is TRBJ1-2 and V is TRBV19; 8 positions match TRBD1. V was pared by 8 bases and J by 2 bases, with 7 bases of the junction left unmatched. The CDR3 spans 14 residues. Germline V gene data show CDR1 as LNHDA and CDR2 as SQIVND (reference sequence).

The rearrangement uses TRBV19 and TRBJ1-2; 8 bases agree with TRBD1. Germline values: CDR1 LNHDA, CDR2 SQIVND (reference sequence). The V segment lost 3 bases and the J segment 2 bases; nucleotides outside the gene matches: 2. The CDR3 loop spans 14 amino acids. In DNA form, the CDR3 reads TGTGCCAGTAGTATCAGGGGGCCGAACTATGGCTACACCTTC. Its protein is CASSIRGPNYGYTF.

The chain joins TRBV6-6 to TRBJ2-2, with 13 bases matching TRBD2. Per the germline V gene, CDR1 is MNHNY and CDR2 is SVGAGI (reference sequence). V lost 5 bases, J lost 4 bases, and 1 base stayed unmatched. The CDR3 is made up of 15 amino acids. The CDR3 DNA reads as TGTGCCAGCAGTACTAGCGGGGGGGCCACCGGGGAGCTGTTTTTT. It yields the protein CASSTSGGATGELFF.